The 26 T cell receptor beta chains below all came from one sample that was sequenced in a study of beta chain features in type 1 diabetes. Study-wide findings and caveats: Type 1 diabetes patients showed a moderate but significant shortening of TCRB CDR3s in all four CD4+ subsets.

These TCRs are of unknown antigen specificity. Expressed TCRB transcripts were sequenced, since all the RNA that had been isolated was reverse transcribed. Sequencing used immunoSEQ multiplex PCR; TCRdb keeps in-frame clones, though not all of them. The sample contains hundreds of thousands of clones, around an eighth of which appear only once. The sample taken for sequencing was naive CD4+ T cells from blood. The receptors here all came from a man aged 18 to 35 with type 1 diabetes.

This clone was observed a handful of times. The chain links TRBV18 to TRBJ1-3, with 8 bases that match TRBD1. This CDR3 has 17 residues. V shed 3 bases and J 0 bases; nucleotides not matched to a gene: 7. The germline V gene encodes CDR1 KGHSH and CDR2 LQKENI. The CDR3 DNA reads TGTGCCAGCTCACCCCAAACAGGGGGATACTCTGGAAACACCATATATTTT. Amino acids: CASSPQTGGYSGNTIYF.

This clone was seen more than once but under ten times. The chain employs TRBV6-5 and TRBJ2-7; 7 bases map to TRBD1. The CDR3 is 15 residues long. CDR1 is MNHEY and CDR2 is SVGAGI in the germline V gene. Germline trimming cut 0 bases from V and 5 bases from J; bases unmatched to any gene: 7. This CDR3 is CASSYSGQELNEQYF. Written as DNA, the CDR3 is TGTGCCAGCAGTTACTCCGGACAGGAGTTGAACGAGCAGTACTTC.

This clone was detected a few times. This sequence joins TRBV7-9 and TRBJ1-4; D not certain. Between the trimmed V and J ends, which lost 2 bases and 5 bases, there was a span of 12 bases. The germline gives CDR1 SEHNR, CDR2 FQNEAQ (reference sequence). This CDR3 spans 15 amino acids. The CDR3 is CASSLWIAGNEKLFF. Written as DNA, the CDR3 is TGTGCCAGCAGCTTATGGATAGCGGGAAATGAAAAACTGTTTTTT.

This chain connects TRBV11-2 to TRBJ1-2, with no clear D. The V gene lost 6 bases and the J gene lost 2 bases, with 13 bases spanning the gap. The germline gives CDR1 SGHAT, CDR2 FQNNGV. There are 14 residues in the CDR3. In nucleotides, the CDR3 is TGTGCCAGCAGTTTAATGACACCAAACTATGGCTACACCTTC. It is translated as CASSLMTPNYGYTF.

The chain carries TRBV18 and TRBJ1-2, with D uncertain. V was shortened by 2 bases and J by 3 bases, with 10 bases between the two germline ends. The CDR3 extends over 14 amino acids. Germline V CDR1 and CDR2: KGHSH, LQKENI. The CDR3 loop is CASSPLEGDYGYTF. The DNA for the CDR3 is TGTGCCAGCTCACCATTGGAGGGTGACTATGGCTACACCTTC. Based on the CDR3 plus reference TRBV18 and TRBJ1-2, the full variable domain is NAGVMQNPRHLVRRRGQEARLRCSPMKGHSHVYWYRQLPEEGLKFMVYLQKENIIDESGMPKERFSAEFPKEGPSILRIQQVVRGDSAAYFCASSPLEGDYGYTFGSGTRLTVV.

Turning to this clone: A read error is possible here, since a much larger clone lies one base away. At the DNA level, this CDR3 is encoded by other sequences in the same sample as well. This chain connects TRBV7-6 to TRBJ1-1; no clear D gene. Germline CDR1 and CDR2: SGHVS and FNYEAQ. Trimming took 1 base from V and 1 from J, leaving 4 bases between them. The CDR3 covers 13 residues. The CDR3: CASSLGRNTEAFF. The CDR3, as DNA: TGTGCCAGCAGCTTAGGACGGAACACTGAAGCTTTCTTT. Variable domain in full (rest from reference TRBV7-6 and TRBJ1-1): GAGVSQSPRYKVTKRGQDVALRCDPISGHVSLYWYRQALGQGPEFLTYFNYEAQQDKSGLPNDRFSAERPEGSISTLTIQRTEQRDSAMYRCASSLGRNTEAFFGQGTRLTVV.

This clone was seen a handful of times. The gene calls are TRBV14 and TRBJ1-6; D may be TRBD1 (5 bases). Germline-derived CDR1 and CDR2 are SGHDN and FVKESK. CDR3 length equals 15 residues. Trimming removed 1 base from V and 11 bases from J, with 15 bases in between. CDR3 region: CASSQAHGGVTPLHF. CDR3 DNA sequence: TGTGCCAGCAGCCAAGCCCATGGAGGGGTGACACCCCTCCACTTT.

This clone was seen ten or more times. This rearrangement joins TRBV13 to TRBJ2-1; D remains unclear. CDR3 length: 15 amino acids. V lost 3 bases and J lost 0, with 9 bases in between. Germline CDR1 is PRHDT and CDR2 is FYEKMQ (reference sequence). For the CDR3, the DNA is TGTGCCAGCAGCTTGACCCGGAGCTCCTACAATGAGCAGTTCTTC. Encoded protein: CASSLTRSSYNEQFF.

This chain joins TRBV7-9 and TRBJ2-7; D uncertain. Germline CDR1 is SEHNR and CDR2 is FQNEAQ (reference sequence). The CDR3 is made up of 11 amino acids. Trimming cost V 6 bases and J 5 bases, with 8 bases left between them. In DNA form, the CDR3 reads TGTGCCAGCAGTCGCGGAGACGAGCAGTACTTC. This codes for CASSRGDEQYF.

This clone was observed a few times. The chain employs TRBV11-1 and TRBJ2-1; possibly TRBD2 for D (6 bases). Trimming left V 5 bases short and J 1 base short, with 15 bases between. Germline V gene lookup returns CDR1 SGHAT and CDR2 FQDESV (reference sequence). The CDR3 totals 16 residues. The CDR3 DNA sequence: TGTGCCAGCAGCCAAAGGGTCGGGGGATCCTACAATGAGCAGTTCTTC. It yields the protein CASSQRVGGSYNEQFF.

This clone occurred a few times. The chain joins TRBV30 to TRBJ2-1, with TRBD2 identical over 12 bases. Unmatched junction bases numbered 8, after V lost 3 bases and J lost 8 bases. Germline V lookup: CDR1 GTSNPN, CDR2 SVGIG (reference sequence). The CDR3 spans 15 residues. The chain's CDR3 is CAWSRPGTSGHEQFF. As DNA, the CDR3 is TGTGCCTGGAGCCGACCCGGGACTAGCGGGCATGAGCAGTTCTTC.

This clone was found a few times. Other DNA sequences of this sample code for an identical CDR3. The chain is built from TRBV13 and TRBJ2-1; the match to TRBD2 covers 13 bases. V shed 6 bases, J shed 9 bases, and the junction held 11 bases outside the gene matches. The germline V gene has CDR1 PRHDT and CDR2 FYEKMQ (reference sequence). The CDR3 sequence is 16 residues long. CDR3 sequence (DNA): TGTGCCAGCAGTCGCGCACTAGCGGGGGGGTCCACTGAGCAGTTCTTC. Residues: CASSRALAGGSTEQFF. The full variable domain, rest sourced from reference TRBV13 and TRBJ2-1, is AAGVIQSPRHLIKEKRETATLKCYPIPRHDTVYWYQQGPGQDPQFLISFYEKMQSDKGSIPDRFSAQQFSDYHSELNMSSLELGDSALYFCASSRALAGGSTEQFFGPGTRLTVL.

The chain combines TRBV19 with TRBJ1-1; D may be TRBD1 (5 bases). The CDR3 covers 15 residues. CDR1 LNHDA and CDR2 SQIVND come from the germline V gene (reference sequence). V was trimmed by 3 bases and J by 0 bases, leaving 11 bases between them. CDR3 loop: CASSIGRALNTEAFF. The CDR3 DNA follows: TGTGCCAGTAGTATTGGCAGGGCCTTGAACACTGAAGCTTTCTTT.

The gene calls are TRBV30 and TRBJ1-1, with D tentatively TRBD1 (5 bases). The germline V gene encodes CDR1 GTSNPN and CDR2 SVGIG (reference sequence). With 2 bases removed from V and 11 bases from J, the gap between germline ends came to 15 bases. CDR3 size: 12 residues. This CDR3 is CAWSFTGPSAFF. Written as DNA, the CDR3 is TGTGCCTGGAGTTTCACAGGCCCGTCGGCTTTCTTT.

This clone was seen a few times. V and J are TRBV10-3 and TRBJ2-7; D call uncertain. V was trimmed by 6 bases and J by 3 bases, leaving 12 bases between them. This CDR3 region has 13 residues. The germline gives CDR1 ENHRY, CDR2 SYGVKD. CDR3 nucleotide sequence: TGTGCCATCAGCGAAAGACAATACTACGAGCAGTACTTC. Its translation: CAISERQYYEQYF.

This clone has just a few counts. The chain joins TRBV25-1 to TRBJ2-5, with TRBD2 as a possible D gene (5 bases). Germline assignment: CDR1 MGHDK and CDR2 SYGVNS. The CDR3 loop spans 17 amino acids. The V end lost 2 bases, the J end lost 5 bases, and 21 bases lay between the germline ends. The CDR3 nucleotides read TGTGCCAGCAGTGAACCGACGGAGATAGCGCGGCAGGAGACCCAGTACTTC. It specifies CASSEPTEIARQETQYF.

The rearrangement links TRBV9 to TRBJ2-7, with TRBD2 matching over 10 bases. V was clipped by 4 bases and J by 3 bases; unmatched bases: 10. Germline CDR1 SGDLS, CDR2 YYNGEE. The CDR3 runs 16 residues. The CDR3 spells CASSQGSSGGYYEQYF. The CDR3 nucleotides are TGTGCCAGCAGCCAGGGGTCTAGCGGGGGTTACTACGAGCAGTACTTC.

This clone was seen more than once but under ten times. The chain recombines TRBV5-1 with TRBJ1-6, with 12 bases fitting TRBD1. The J segment lost 10 bases and the V segment lost 4 bases, leaving 9 bases of the junction unmatched. This CDR3 comprises 16 residues. CDR1 and CDR2 from the germline V gene are SGHRS and YFSETQ. The CDR3 sequence is CASSTDSGTGGSPLHF. CDR3 coding DNA: TGCGCCAGCAGCACGGACTCCGGGACAGGGGGCTCACCCCTCCACTTT.

J is TRBJ2-3 and V is TRBV5-1; possibly TRBD1 for D (6 bases). V lost 0 bases to trimming and J lost 2 bases, with 10 bases between them. This CDR3 region has 15 residues. In germline, CDR1 is SGHRS, CDR2 YFSETQ. As DNA, the CDR3 is TGCGCCAGCAGCTTGGTGGGGACAAACACAGATACGCAGTATTTT. This encodes CASSLVGTNTDTQYF.

This clone was seen a few times. V is TRBV5-1 and J is TRBJ2-5; 11 bases are shared with TRBD2. The germline gives CDR1 SGHRS, CDR2 YFSETQ. The CDR3 spans 18 residues. Trimming removed 0 bases from V and 4 bases from J; junction bases left unmatched: 11. The CDR3 reads CASSLGLAGSSTGETQYF. DNA for the CDR3: TGCGCCAGCAGCTTGGGACTAGCGGGGTCCTCGACAGGAGAGACCCAGTACTTC.

The genes are TRBV19 and TRBJ2-7; D may correspond to TRBD1 or TRBD2 (5 bases each). The CDR3 has 13 residues. The germline V gene has CDR1 LNHDA and CDR2 SQIVND (reference sequence). With 4 bases removed from V and 3 bases from J, the gap between germline ends came to 10 bases. The CDR3 sequence is CASSTGRFYEQYF. CDR3 in DNA: TGTGCCAGTAGTACGGGACGGTTCTACGAGCAGTACTTC. The variable domain in full, with the rest retrieved from reference TRBV19 and TRBJ2-7, is DGGITQSPKYLFRKEGQNVTLSCEQNLNHDAMYWYRQDPGQGLRLIYYSQIVNDFQKGDIAEGYSVSREKKESFPLTVTSAQKNPTAFYLCASSTGRFYEQYFGPGTRLTVT.

This clone was seen a few times. The CDR3 DNA reads as TGCGCCAGCAGCCCCTCCGACAGCTACTATGGCTACACCTTC. Protein: CASSPSDSYYGYTF. The rearrangement joins TRBV5-1 to TRBJ1-2; maybe TRBD1 (5 bases). The CDR3 totals 14 residues. V was trimmed by 4 bases and J by 3 bases, leaving 13 bases between them. The V gene's germline CDR1 is SGHRS and CDR2 YFSETQ.

A few counts support this clone. The gene calls are TRBV2 and TRBJ2-6, with D tentatively TRBD2 (5 bases). V was pared by 1 base and J by 2 bases, with 9 bases between. Germline CDR1 SNHLY, CDR2 FYNNEI. CDR3 size: 16 residues. The CDR3 is CASSEDFGAGANVLTF. As DNA, the CDR3 is TGTGCCAGCAGTGAAGACTTCGGGGCTGGGGCCAACGTCCTGACTTTC.

In this sample, this clone turned up a few times. The chain carries TRBV9 and TRBJ1-2, with 8 bases lining up with TRBD1. J gave up 5 bases and V 3 bases, and 15 bases lay outside the gene matches. The CDR3 totals 17 residues. Germline V lookup: CDR1 SGDLS, CDR2 YYNGEE. CDR3 DNA: TGTGCCAGCAGCGGGTCGGACAGGGAAAGCGCTTTGTATGGCTACACCTTC. Translating gives CASSGSDRESALYGYTF.

This clone was observed a handful of times. CDR3 sequence reads: CAISESGGMETQYF. CDR3 nucleotide sequence: TGTGCCATCAGTGAGTCGGGGGGGATGGAGACCCAGTACTTC. The V call is TRBV10-3, the J call TRBJ2-5; 7 nucleotides agree with TRBD2. This CDR3 contains 14 residues. In germline, CDR1 is ENHRY, CDR2 SYGVKD. With V trimmed by 0 bases and J by 5 bases, 3 bases remained unmatched.

This chain's CDR3 is CASSLDTSNYGYTF. Written as DNA, the CDR3 is TGTGCCAGCAGCCTAGATACATCTAACTATGGCTACACCTTC. The chain is built from TRBV7-2 and TRBJ1-2; D is undetermined. The CDR3 covers 14 residues. From germline, CDR1 is SGHTA and CDR2 FQGNSA. The ends were cut back, 5 bases at V and 0 bases at J, with 10 bases in the middle.